The subject of this entry is one T cell receptor beta chain. Assay: immunoSEQ multiplex PCR; the TCRdb copy retains only in-frame clones and omits some. The table lists 350,000 to 500,000 clones, roughly 84% of them singletons. The CDR3 spans 13 residues. Germline lookup yields CDR1 MGHRA and CDR2 YSYEKL. The V gene lost 4 bases and the J gene lost 3 bases, with 9 bases spanning the gap. The data were taken from a study of blood T cell repertoires in COVID-19. The material sequenced was PBMCs or T cells enriched from blood (not recorded which). The V and J genes are TRBV4-1 and TRBJ1-1, with D perhaps matching TRBD1 (5 bases). The receptor was isolated from a woman in her late teens or twenties who had been exposed to COVID-19. The CDR3 DNA reads as TGCGCCAGCAGCCTGATCAGGGACACTGAAGCTTTCTTT. Translation gives CASSLIRDTEAFF.